This T cell receptor beta chain was identified during a study of human T cells and chemical hapten exposure. The wider study: Variability of per-sample TCR yields stemmed mainly from small differences in pooled library volume. Overall study findings and caveats: TCRs at a frequency above 1 in 1000 stayed unchanged with DPC sensitization.

The time point was: healthy volunteer bleed at 6 weeks. The starting material, unfractionated whole blood, was used for total RNA extraction. V shed 2 bases, J shed 7 bases, and the junction held 7 bases outside the gene matches. The germline CDR1 and CDR2 sequences are SGDLS and YYNGEE. This CDR3 region has 14 residues. The library attached unique molecular identifiers to individual cDNA molecules. Source study methods: Counts of TCRs in each sample centred on a median of around 96,000 and extended from about 20,000 to 690,000. TCRdb re-called the RACE reads through MiXCR, storing one row per CDR3 protein. TCRdb's processing, not the authors' own work, is the source of the V and J calls. Among 44,000 or so distinct CDR3 sequences, 3% to 4.5% were seen once, and the ten largest hold 4.5% to 6.5%. This clonotype was observed many times. Antigen unknown.

The chain links TRBV9 to TRBJ2-3; 7 bases map to TRBD2. This sequence originates from a human donor in good health. Some clones in this sample may be carry-over from other donors' samples. The sample taken for sequencing was whole blood. The CDR3 coding sequence is TGTGCCAGCAGCGTGGGAAGCGGGAAGAATACGCAGTATTTT. Encoded protein: CASSVGSGKNTQYF.